These 24 T cell receptor beta chains came from one sample sequenced in a study of type 1 and type 2 diabetes patients. PCR was run on genomic DNA. Amplification of the beta chain CDR3 used 30 forward and 13 reverse multiplex primers. MiXCR, applied by TCRdb to the multiplex PCR reads, yields one record per CDR3 protein. The table records more than 250,000 distinct CDR3 sequences, around 47% of them present only once. Sequences were obtained from peripheral blood mononuclear cells (PBMCs). The source is a young man with type 2 diabetes.

With regard to this clonotype: The junction shows a germline mismatch at one end, possibly a read error. The genes are TRBV19 and TRBJ1-4; no reliable D call. The CDR3 is 14 residues long. The germline gives CDR1 LNHDA, CDR2 SQIVND (reference sequence). This CDR3 reads CASSVVRTNGKLLF. CDR3 nucleotide sequence: TGTGCCAGTAGTGTGGTGAGAACTAATGGAAAACTGCTTTTT.

The V call is TRBV2, the J call TRBJ2-3; 9 bases are shared with TRBD2. Germline loops: CDR1 SNHLY, CDR2 FYNNEI. The CDR3 totals 16 residues. V shed 1 base, J shed 1 base, and the junction held 3 bases outside the gene matches. The CDR3 DNA sequence: TGTGCCAGCAGTGAAGAGGCTAGCGGGGGCACAGATACGCAGTATTTT. Its translation: CASSEEASGGTDTQYF.

V is TRBV19 and J is TRBJ2-1; 7 nucleotides agree with TRBD2. Trimming cost V 5 bases and J 8 bases; bases outside gene matches: 15. CDR3 length: 16 amino acids. Germline CDR1 reads LNHDA; CDR2 reads SQIVND (reference sequence). The CDR3 loop reads CASSSQRGQSVHEQFF. CDR3 bases: TGTGCCAGTAGTTCACAGCGGGGCCAGTCCGTCCATGAGCAGTTCTTC.

This chain connects TRBV12-3 or TRBV12-4 to TRBJ2-5; 9 nucleotides line up with TRBD1. The CDR3 runs to 14 residues. V gave up 5 bases and J gave up 2 bases; unmatched junction bases: 3. The CDR3 coding sequence is TGTGCCAGCAGTACGGACAGGGGTCAAGAGACCCAGTACTTC. This translates into CASSTDRGQETQYF.

This chain connects TRBV4-3 to TRBJ2-5; 8 bases are shared with TRBD1. The assigned J gene may be wrong: the sequence end matches TRBJ2-1 better. The CDR3 consists of 15 residues. Germline CDR1 reads LGHNA; CDR2 reads YSLEER. The CDR3 DNA sequence: TGCGCCAGCAGCCAAGCTCCGGACAGGGTGAGTGAGCAGTTCTTC. This translates into CASSQAPDRVSEQFF.

This clonotype showed up just a few times. The chain employs TRBV27 and TRBJ2-5; D gene uncertain. CDR1 and CDR2 (germline): MNHEY, SMNVEV (reference sequence). CDR3 length: 13 amino acids. Trimming took off 2 bases at V and 5 bases at J, with 9 bases between the two ends. CDR3 nucleotides: TGTGCCAGCAGTTTAATGGGGAAGGAGACCCAGTACTTC. This gives the protein CASSLMGKETQYF.

The rearrangement links TRBV2 to TRBJ2-4; D may be TRBD2 (6 bases). This CDR3 is built from 12 residues. Per germline, CDR1 SNHLY and CDR2 FYNNEI. V was clipped by 6 bases and J by 3 bases, with 6 bases between them. CDR3 nucleotide sequence: TGTGCCAGCAGGGGGGGCAAAAACATTCAGTACTTC. It is translated as CASRGGKNIQYF.

V usage is TRBV28 and J usage is TRBJ2-7; 10 bases are shared with TRBD1. With 6 bases clipped from V and 1 base from J, the junction kept 3 bases outside the gene matches. The CDR3 covers 14 residues. CDR1 is MDHEN and CDR2 is SYDVKM in the germline V gene. DNA of the CDR3: TGTGCCAGCAGGCCGGACAGGGGGTCCTACGAGCAGTACTTC. It yields the protein CASRPDRGSYEQYF.

V and J are TRBV12-5 and TRBJ1-6, with 7 positions matching TRBD1. Looked up from germline, CDR1 is LGHNT and CDR2 is FRNRAP. The V gene end was trimmed by 1 base and the J gene end by 10 bases; junction bases not matched to a gene: 7. The CDR3 sequence is 15 residues long. The CDR3 sequence: CASGLGQGGRSPLHF. CDR3 coding DNA: TGTGCTAGTGGTTTGGGACAGGGAGGTCGGTCACCCCTCCACTTT.

The genes are TRBV30 and TRBJ1-1; D remains unclear. The CDR3 has 13 amino acids. The V gene lost 3 bases and the J gene lost 0 bases, with 8 bases spanning the gap. In germline, CDR1 is GTSNPN, CDR2 SVGIG (reference sequence). The CDR3 DNA follows: TGTGCCTGGAGGGCCAACATGAACACTGAAGCTTTCTTT. It yields the protein CAWRANMNTEAFF.

V and J are TRBV7-9 and TRBJ1-6; no definite D call. Germline V gene lookup returns CDR1 SEHNR and CDR2 FQNEAQ (reference sequence). CDR3 length: 12 amino acids. V was trimmed by 7 bases and J by 7 bases, leaving 8 bases between them. The DNA for the CDR3 is TGTGCCAGCACCCAAGACAATTCACCCCTCCACTTT. It translates to CASTQDNSPLHF.

A note on this clonotype: One junction end disagrees with the germline gene, perhaps due to a read error. The chain employs TRBV12-3 or TRBV12-4 and TRBJ1-6; D gene unclear. This CDR3 is 12 amino acids long. This CDR3 reads CACSYGDSPLHF. Here the CDR3 DNA reads TGTGCCTGCAGTTATGGGGATTCACCCCTCCACTTT.

V is TRBV7-2 and J is TRBJ1-4; 7 nucleotides match TRBD1. V lost 4 bases and J lost 0; bases outside the gene matches: 2. The CDR3 has 15 residues. Germline V CDR1 and CDR2: SGHTA, FQGNSA. CDR3 amino acids: CASSWDRPTNEKLFF. The CDR3 bases are TGTGCCAGCAGCTGGGACAGACCAACTAATGAAAAACTGTTTTTT.

This chain uses TRBV12-3 or TRBV12-4 with TRBJ1-5; D not resolved. Deletions cut 6 bases from V and 6 bases from J, with 15 bases between. The CDR3 sequence is 14 residues long. In DNA, the CDR3 is TGTGCCAGCAGCTATGACTCCATACTTCAGCCCCAGCATTTT. Protein product: CASSYDSILQPQHF.

This clonotype has only a few counts. The chain couples TRBV7-2 to TRBJ2-7, with 12 bases fitting TRBD1. This CDR3 region has 17 residues. The junction had 7 bases not matched to a gene; V was cut back by 2 bases and J by 2 bases. The germline gives CDR1 SGHTA, CDR2 FQGNSA. The CDR3 DNA sequence: TGTGCCAGCAGCTTAATTGGGGGACAGGGGGCACCCTACGAGCAGTACTTC. Its translation: CASSLIGGQGAPYEQYF.

This chain uses TRBV4-2 with TRBJ1-2; D gene uncertain. Germline CDR1 is LGHNA and CDR2 is YNFKEQ. This CDR3 spans 13 amino acids. The ends were cut back, 0 bases at V and 7 bases at J, with 9 bases in the middle. The CDR3 bases are TGTGCCAGCAGCCAAGACCGGACTCGTGGCTACACCTTC. Translation gives CASSQDRTRGYTF.

V gene TRBV27 combines with J gene TRBJ2-1; D assignment may be TRBD1 or TRBD2 (5 bases each). The germline V and J ends were trimmed by 8 bases and 4 bases, with 27 bases remaining between them. Germline lookup yields CDR1 MNHEY and CDR2 SMNVEV (reference sequence). The CDR3 sequence is 18 residues long. Here the CDR3 DNA reads TGTGCCAGCGCTCCGTGGAATGAGGGACGCGGCTCTTACAATGAGCAGTTCTTC. It translates to CASAPWNEGRGSYNEQFF.

The chain recombines TRBV19 with TRBJ1-1; 7 nucleotides align to TRBD1. With 4 bases clipped from V and 1 base from J, the junction kept 6 bases outside the gene matches. This CDR3 comprises 15 residues. Looked up from germline, CDR1 is LNHDA and CDR2 is SQIVND (reference sequence). CDR3 loop: CASSRGQATNTEAFF. The CDR3 nucleotides are TGTGCCAGTAGTAGAGGACAGGCGACGAACACTGAAGCTTTCTTT.

This clonotype was seen a handful of times. The chain couples TRBV30 to TRBJ1-2; tentative D call: TRBD1 (5 bases). The CDR3 runs to 14 residues. Germline V gene data show CDR1 as GTSNPN and CDR2 as SVGIG (reference sequence). V lost 0 bases, J lost 5 bases, and 13 bases lay in between. The CDR3: CAWSVNSGGYGYTF. The CDR3, as DNA: TGTGCCTGGAGTGTGAATAGCGGGGGGTATGGCTACACCTTC.

The genes are TRBV6-2 or TRBV6-3 and TRBJ1-6; D not certain. The ends were cut back, 6 bases at V and 10 bases at J, with 7 bases in the middle. CDR3 size: 11 residues. Germline V CDR1 and CDR2: MNHEY, SVGEGT. In DNA, the CDR3 is TGTGCCAGCAGCGGGGAATCACCCCTCCACTTT. It is translated as CASSGESPLHF.

This clonotype has more than one count but fewer than ten. The genes are TRBV7-2 and TRBJ2-3; no clear D. The CDR3 runs 15 residues. V was cut by 5 bases and J by 1 base, with 13 bases left in between. CDR1 is SGHTA, CDR2 FQGNSA, per germline. CDR3 nucleotides: TGTGCCAGCAGCCCCCATGGGTGGGGCACAGATACGCAGTATTTT. It codes for CASSPHGWGTDTQYF.

This clonotype was seen more than once but under ten times. The CDR3 DNA sequence: TGTGCCAGCAGTTTACGAAAAGAGTACTACGAGCAGTACTTC. Translation: CASSLRKEYYEQYF. The chain has TRBV27 and TRBJ2-7; unclear D gene. In germline, CDR1 is MNHEY, CDR2 SMNVEV (reference sequence). The V end lost 2 bases, the J end lost 3 bases, and 11 bases lay between the germline ends. The CDR3 is 14 amino acids.

This rearrangement joins TRBV5-1 to TRBJ2-5; 13 bases map to TRBD2. CDR1 and CDR2 (germline): SGHRS, YFSETQ. The CDR3 totals 16 residues. Trimming took 0 bases from V and 5 from J; bases not matched to a gene: 4. The CDR3 DNA reads TGCGCCAGCAGCTTGGGGGGACTAGCGGGACGGGAGACCCAGTACTTC. Translating it yields CASSLGGLAGRETQYF.

This clonotype was counted ten times or more. The chain combines TRBV2 with TRBJ2-2; possibly TRBD1 for D (5 bases). From germline, CDR1 is SNHLY and CDR2 FYNNEI. CDR3 size: 14 residues. V was pared by 6 bases and J by 7 bases, with 15 bases between. CDR3 nucleotide sequence: TGTGCCAGCAGGTGGCTAGAAAGGGGCGGGGAGCTGTTTTTT. It codes for CASRWLERGGELFF.